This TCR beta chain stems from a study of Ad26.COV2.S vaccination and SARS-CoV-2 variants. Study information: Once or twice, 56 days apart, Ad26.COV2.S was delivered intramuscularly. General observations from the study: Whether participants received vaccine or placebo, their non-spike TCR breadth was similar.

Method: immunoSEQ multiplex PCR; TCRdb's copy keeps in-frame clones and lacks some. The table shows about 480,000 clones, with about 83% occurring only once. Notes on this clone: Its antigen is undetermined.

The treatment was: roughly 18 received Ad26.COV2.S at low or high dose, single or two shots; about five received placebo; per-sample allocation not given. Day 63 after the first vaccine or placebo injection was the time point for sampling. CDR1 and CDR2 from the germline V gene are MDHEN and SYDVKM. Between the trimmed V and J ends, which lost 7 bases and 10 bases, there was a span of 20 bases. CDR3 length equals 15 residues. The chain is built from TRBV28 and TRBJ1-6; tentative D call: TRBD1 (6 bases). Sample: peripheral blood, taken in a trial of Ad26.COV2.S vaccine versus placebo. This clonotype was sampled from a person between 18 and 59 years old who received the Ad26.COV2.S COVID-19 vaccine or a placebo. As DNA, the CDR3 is TGTGCCAGCACTTCCTCCACAGGGCAGGGCTCACCCCTCCACTTT. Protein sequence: CASTSSTGQGSPLHF.